A selection of T cell receptor beta chains follows, all from one sample in a study of OX40 agonist ivuxolimab in advanced cancers. Method: immunoSEQ multiplex PCR; TCRdb's copy keeps in-frame clones and lacks some. The profile covers about 96,000 clones, with about four fifths appearing a single time and roughly 6% taken by the ten largest. The source was CD4+ or CD8+ T cells sorted from blood, collected in a trial of the OX40 agonist ivuxolimab. These receptors all come from an adult with an advanced solid tumor such as melanoma, head and neck, liver or kidney cancer. CDR3s include the opening cysteine and the closing phenylalanine or tryptophan. Fields, in order: clone size, V gene, D gene, J gene, CDR3 protein, CDR3 DNA. The D gene is left open where the match is weak. Rows give clone size only sometimes, using once, few, many, or a class for an expanded clone.

NA	TRBV6-5	NA	TRBJ2-6	CASRDRTTGANVLTF	TGTGCCAGCAGAGACAGAACAACTGGGGCCAACGTCCTGACTTTC
NA	TRBV11-2	NA	TRBJ2-1	CASSLLSVSSYNEQFF	TGTGCCAGCAGCTTATTATCGGTCAGCTCCTACAATGAGCAGTTCTTC
NA	TRBV2	NA	TRBJ2-3	CASRGEPDTQYF	TGTGCCAGCAGAGGGGAACCAGATACGCAGTATTTT
NA	TRBV6-1	TRBD2	TRBJ2-1	CASEIAGGREQFF	TGTGCCAGCGAGATAGCGGGGGGGCGGGAGCAGTTCTTC
NA	TRBV9	TRBD2	TRBJ2-7	CASSERGRGEQYF	TGTGCCAGCTCCGAGCGGGGGAGGGGCGAGCAGTACTTC
NA	TRBV5-1	NA	TRBJ2-7	CASSLGVGMYEQYF	TGCGCCAGCAGCTTGGGGGTGGGGATGTACGAGCAGTACTTC
NA	TRBV9	NA	TRBJ2-5	CASSAGTYQETQYF	TGTGCCAGCAGCGCCGGGACTTACCAAGAGACCCAGTACTTC
NA	TRBV6-5	NA	TRBJ1-1	CASSFATRGTEAFF	TGTGCCAGCAGTTTCGCGACCCGGGGGACTGAAGCTTTCTTT
NA	TRBV7-9	NA	TRBJ1-4	CASSPIREKLFF	TGTGCCAGCAGCCCGATCCGTGAAAAACTGTTTTTT
NA	TRBV5-1	TRBD2	TRBJ2-7	CASSPFSLAGGPYEQYF	TGCGCCAGCAGCCCCTTCTCTCTAGCGGGAGGCCCCTACGAGCAGTACTTC
NA	TRBV9	NA	TRBJ2-2	CASSVDYTGELFF	TGTGCCAGCAGCGTAGACTACACCGGGGAGCTGTTTTTT
few	TRBV5-6	NA	TRBJ2-1	CASSLAANNEQFF	TGTGCCAGCAGCTTGGCGGCCAACAATGAGCAGTTCTTC
NA	TRBV19	TRBD2	TRBJ2-7	CASSINGLAYEQYF	TGTGCCAGTAGTATAAATGGACTAGCCTACGAGCAGTACTTC
NA	TRBV1	NA	TRBJ1-2	CTSSRDREVYGYTF	TGCACCAGCAGTCGGGACAGGGAAGTTTATGGCTACACCTTC
NA	TRBV7-2	NA	TRBJ2-3	CASSSGGVLVTQYF	TGTGCCAGCAGCTCCGGCGGCGTACTGGTTACGCAGTATTTT
NA	TRBV10-2	TRBD2	TRBJ2-3	CASRGSGRSDTQYF	TGCGCCAGCAGGGGTAGCGGGAGGTCAGATACGCAGTATTTT
NA	TRBV7-2	NA	TRBJ1-1	CASSSWGSNTEAFF	TGTGCCAGCAGCTCGTGGGGTTCGAACACTGAAGCTTTCTTT
NA	TRBV6-1	NA	TRBJ1-6	CATPGGSSYNSPLHF	TGTGCCACCCCGGGGGGCAGTTCCTATAATTCACCCCTCCACTTT
NA	TRBV10-1	NA	TRBJ2-5	CASSRLGQETQYF	TGCGCCAGTTCCCGACTTGGACAAGAGACCCAGTACTTC
NA	TRBV7-9	TRBD2	TRBJ2-3	CASSGGTSGTDTQYF	TGTGCCAGCAGCGGCGGGACTAGCGGTACAGATACGCAGTATTTT
NA	TRBV18	NA	TRBJ1-2	CASSPDKDYGYTF	TGTGCCAGCTCACCTGACAAGGACTATGGCTACACCTTC
once	TRBV5-6	NA	TRBJ1-1	CASSLGPRGTEAFF	TGTGCCAGCAGCCTGGGCCCCCGGGGCACTGAAGCTTTCTTT
NA	TRBV6-9	NA	TRBJ2-7	CASSYGQGRREQYF	TGTGCCAGCAGTTACGGGCAGGGGCGACGCGAGCAGTACTTC
NA	TRBV6-5	TRBD1	TRBJ2-7	CASRSSGTGDYEQYF	TGTGCCAGCAGAAGTTCCGGGACAGGGGACTACGAGCAGTACTTC
NA	TRBV7-6	NA	TRBJ2-5	CASSLATAEETQYF	TGTGCCAGCAGCTTAGCAACAGCTGAAGAGACCCAGTACTTC
few	TRBV7-9	NA	TRBJ1-3	CASSSSGVAGNTIYF	TGTGCCAGCAGCTCCTCTGGGGTTGCTGGAAACACCATATATTTT
once	TRBV4-1	TRBD2	TRBJ2-7	CASSQELALTYEQYF	TGCGCCAGCAGCCAAGAACTAGCGTTAACCTACGAGCAGTACTTC
NA	TRBV15	NA	TRBJ1-1	CATSREGDRNTEAFF	TGTGCCACCAGCAGAGAAGGTGACCGAAACACTGAAGCTTTCTTT
few	TRBV5-6	NA	TRBJ2-7	CASSQRLRVSYEQYF	TGTGCCAGCAGCCAAAGACTCAGGGTCTCCTACGAGCAGTACTTC
NA	TRBV9	TRBD2	TRBJ2-7	CASSVGTSGSSEQYF	TGTGCCAGCAGCGTAGGGACTAGCGGGAGTTCCGAGCAGTACTTC
NA	TRBV5-1	TRBD1	TRBJ2-2	CASSSTPGQGLTGELFF	TGCGCCAGCAGCTCAACTCCTGGACAGGGACTCACCGGGGAGCTGTTTTTT
NA	TRBV6-1	NA	TRBJ2-7	CASSEGFSRASYEQYF	TGTGCCAGCAGTGAAGGTTTTAGTCGGGCGTCCTACGAGCAGTACTTC
NA	TRBV6-5	NA	TRBJ2-7	CASSYSAVNNEQYF	TGTGCCAGCAGTTACTCGGCAGTTAATAACGAGCAGTACTTC
NA	TRBV19	NA	TRBJ1-1	CASSPGHTEAFF	TGTGCCAGTAGTCCAGGGCACACTGAAGCTTTCTTT
NA	TRBV21-1	NA	TRBJ2-7	CASSEAGRAAGEQYF	TGTGCCAGCAGCGAAGCAGGTAGAGCGGCCGGGGAGCAGTACTTC
few	TRBV30	TRBD1	TRBJ1-2	CAWSGQGGYTF	TGTGCCTGGAGTGGACAGGGTGGCTACACCTTC
NA	TRBV7-2	NA	TRBJ2-3	CASSQNRGGMTSTDTQYF	TGTGCCAGCAGCCAAAACAGGGGGGGCATGACTAGCACAGATACGCAGTATTTT
NA	TRBV18	NA	TRBJ2-1	CASSPGLAYNEQFF	TGTGCCAGCTCACCGGGACTGGCCTACAATGAGCAGTTCTTC
NA	TRBV5-1	NA	TRBJ1-2	CASSLDGNYGYTF	TGCGCCAGCAGCTTGGACGGAAACTATGGCTACACCTTC
NA	TRBV6-5	NA	TRBJ2-3	CASSYSTGQDTQYF	TGTGCCAGCAGTTACTCTACGGGGCAAGATACGCAGTATTTT
NA	TRBV5-4	NA	TRBJ1-2	CASSLEGPSALYGYTF	TGTGCCAGCAGCTTGGAGGGTCCCTCGGCCCTATATGGCTACACCTTC
NA	TRBV19	TRBD1	TRBJ1-5	CASSPRTGKYQPQHF	TGTGCCAGTAGTCCCCGGACAGGGAAATATCAGCCCCAGCATTTT
few	TRBV30	NA	TRBJ1-6	CAWSSFYNSPLHF	TGTGCCTGGTCAAGTTTCTATAATTCACCCCTCCACTTT
NA	TRBV9	NA	TRBJ2-3	CASSPEGRLTDTQYF	TGTGCCAGCAGCCCAGAAGGACGGCTTACAGATACGCAGTATTTT
NA	TRBV5-1	NA	TRBJ2-3	CASSLEWAGTDTQYF	TGCGCCAGCAGCTTGGAATGGGCGGGCACAGATACGCAGTATTTT
NA	TRBV29-1	NA	TRBJ2-5	CSVNPLRALGETQYF	TGCAGCGTTAACCCCCTGCGGGCACTCGGGGAGACCCAGTACTTC
NA	TRBV9	TRBD1	TRBJ1-2	CASSVEGQGTYGYTF	TGTGCCAGCAGCGTAGAAGGACAGGGGACGTATGGCTACACCTTC
NA	TRBV6-4	NA	TRBJ2-2	CASSARSGAGELFF	TGTGCCAGCAGTGCCAGGAGCGGCGCCGGGGAGCTGTTTTTT
few	TRBV27	NA	TRBJ2-1	CASSFLGGDEQFF	TGTGCCAGCAGCTTCTTGGGCGGCGATGAGCAGTTCTTC
NA	TRBV6-6	NA	TRBJ2-1	CASRTGLASLGNEQFF	TGTGCCAGCAGAACGGGGCTAGCAAGTCTCGGTAATGAGCAGTTCTTC
NA	TRBV5-2	NA	TRBJ1-2	CASSQDLGPGSYGYTF	TGCGCCAGCAGCCAAGATCTGGGCCCCGGAAGCTATGGCTACACCTTC
NA	TRBV19	NA	TRBJ1-5	CASSINQPQHF	TGTGCCAGTAGTATAAATCAGCCCCAGCATTTT
NA	TRBV19	NA	TRBJ2-6	CASSTILSGANVLTF	TGTGCCAGTAGCACAATACTCTCTGGGGCCAACGTCCTGACTTTC